A selection of T cell receptor beta chains follows, all from one sample in a study of blood T cells in healthy people across ages. From the 5' RACE reads, TCRdb called clonotypes with MiXCR, one entry per CDR3 protein. The table shows over 1,300,000 distinct CDR3 sequences, with approximately 59% occurring only once. The sample was blood. These receptor sequences come from a man in his late teens or twenties in good health. Both conserved end residues are part of each CDR3. Each record gives: CDR3 protein, CDR3 DNA, V gene, J gene, clone size, D gene. The D gene is left open where the match is weak. Not every row has a clone size; where given, it reads once, few, many or a size class.

CDR3aa: CASRNTSGANVLTF
CDR3nt: TGTGCCAGCAGGAATACGTCTGGGGCCAACGTCCTGACTTTC
v_gene: TRBV12-3/TRBV12-4
j_gene: TRBJ2-6
abundance: .
d_gene: .

CDR3aa: CASSYATGYLGYTF
CDR3nt: TGTGCCAGCAGTTACGCGACAGGGTATCTCGGCTACACCTTC
v_gene: TRBV6-5
j_gene: TRBJ1-2
abundance: .
d_gene: TRBD1

CDR3aa: CSVAGLNTDTQYF
CDR3nt: TGCAGCGTTGCGGGACTCAATACAGATACGCAGTATTTT
v_gene: TRBV29-1
j_gene: TRBJ2-3
abundance: many
d_gene: .

CDR3aa: CASSEDHPSTDTQYF
CDR3nt: TGTGCCAGCAGTGAAGACCACCCCAGCACAGATACGCAGTATTTT
v_gene: TRBV6-1
j_gene: TRBJ2-3
abundance: .
d_gene: .

CDR3aa: CASSQERQFYEQYF
CDR3nt: TGCGCCAGCAGCCAAGAGAGACAGTTCTACGAGCAGTACTTC
v_gene: TRBV4-1
j_gene: TRBJ2-7
abundance: .
d_gene: .

CDR3aa: CASSQERINEQYF
CDR3nt: TGCGCCAGCAGCCAAGAACGGATTAATGAGCAGTACTTC
v_gene: TRBV4-1
j_gene: TRBJ2-7
abundance: .
d_gene: .

CDR3aa: CASSDPETGAGELFF
CDR3nt: TGCGCCAGCAGTGACCCCGAAACGGGGGCCGGGGAGCTGTTTTTT
v_gene: TRBV5-1
j_gene: TRBJ2-2
abundance: .
d_gene: .

CDR3aa: CSARDQSGPQLAKNIQYF
CDR3nt: TGCAGTGCTAGAGATCAGTCGGGCCCACAACTAGCCAAAAACATTCAGTACTTC
v_gene: TRBV20-1
j_gene: TRBJ2-4
abundance: .
d_gene: .

CDR3aa: CASSLADRGPTEAFF
CDR3nt: TGTGCCAGCAGCTTAGCGGACAGGGGGCCGACTGAAGCTTTCTTT
v_gene: TRBV7-2
j_gene: TRBJ1-1
abundance: .
d_gene: TRBD1

CDR3aa: CASSYSAGPGTEAFF
CDR3nt: TGTGCCAGCAGTTACAGTGCTGGGCCCGGCACTGAAGCTTTCTTT
v_gene: TRBV6-5
j_gene: TRBJ1-1
abundance: .
d_gene: .

CDR3aa: CASSPRQGVYGYTF
CDR3nt: TGTGCCAGCAGCCCCCGACAGGGTGTATATGGCTACACCTTC
v_gene: TRBV14
j_gene: TRBJ1-2
abundance: .
d_gene: TRBD1

CDR3aa: CSVEGDRAWGTEAFF
CDR3nt: TGCAGCGTTGAAGGGGACAGGGCCTGGGGCACTGAAGCTTTCTTT
v_gene: TRBV29-1
j_gene: TRBJ1-1
abundance: .
d_gene: TRBD1

CDR3aa: CASSQDGGLAPTGELFF
CDR3nt: TGTGCCAGCAGCCAAGATGGGGGACTAGCTCCCACCGGGGAGCTGTTTTTT
v_gene: TRBV4-2
j_gene: TRBJ2-2
abundance: .
d_gene: TRBD2

CDR3aa: CASSLRDSLSAETQYF
CDR3nt: TGCGCCAGCAGCCTCCGGGACTCATTAAGCGCAGAGACCCAGTACTTC
v_gene: TRBV4-1
j_gene: TRBJ2-5
abundance: .
d_gene: .

CDR3aa: CSARDYLDSGTSEQETQYF
CDR3nt: TGCAGTGCTAGAGATTATTTGGACTCCGGGACTAGCGAACAAGAGACCCAGTACTTC
v_gene: TRBV20-1
j_gene: TRBJ2-5
abundance: many
d_gene: TRBD2

CDR3aa: CASSVSSPPLRGRNEQFF
CDR3nt: TGTGCCAGCAGCGTGTCGTCCCCTCCCTTGCGGGGGCGGAATGAGCAGTTCTTC
v_gene: TRBV9
j_gene: TRBJ2-1
abundance: .
d_gene: .

CDR3aa: CASSRDRPTTNEKLFF
CDR3nt: TGCGCCAGCAGCCGGGACAGACCAACAACTAATGAAAAACTGTTTTTT
v_gene: TRBV5-1
j_gene: TRBJ1-4
abundance: .
d_gene: TRBD1

CDR3aa: CSAGRDSRETQYF
CDR3nt: TGCAGTGCTGGCCGGGACTCTCGAGAGACCCAGTACTTC
v_gene: TRBV20-1
j_gene: TRBJ2-5
abundance: .
d_gene: .

CDR3aa: CASSQGLLAGGPRSYNEQFF
CDR3nt: TGCGCCAGCAGCCAAGGGTTACTAGCGGGAGGGCCAAGAAGCTACAATGAGCAGTTCTTC
v_gene: TRBV4-1
j_gene: TRBJ2-1
abundance: few
d_gene: TRBD2

CDR3aa: CASSQETGTNQPQHF
CDR3nt: TGCGCCAGCAGCCAAGAGACAGGCACTAATCAGCCCCAGCATTTT
v_gene: TRBV4-3
j_gene: TRBJ1-5
abundance: .
d_gene: .

CDR3aa: CASSHAYGYTF
CDR3nt: TGTGCCAGCAGCCACGCTTATGGCTACACCTTC
v_gene: TRBV3-1
j_gene: TRBJ1-2
abundance: .
d_gene: .

CDR3aa: CASSYPSGLPVHEQYF
CDR3nt: TGTGCCAGCAGTTACCCGTCGGGACTCCCTGTCCACGAGCAGTACTTC
v_gene: TRBV6-6
j_gene: TRBJ2-7
abundance: .
d_gene: .

CDR3aa: CAISEGGRASSYNEQFF
CDR3nt: TGTGCCATCAGCGAGGGCGGCAGGGCCAGCTCCTACAATGAGCAGTTCTTC
v_gene: TRBV10-3
j_gene: TRBJ2-1
abundance: .
d_gene: .

CDR3aa: CASSQGTGSATYGYTF
CDR3nt: TGCGCCAGCAGCCAAGGAACCGGGTCGGCGACTTATGGCTACACCTTC
v_gene: TRBV4-3
j_gene: TRBJ1-2
abundance: .
d_gene: .

CDR3aa: CASSLVQGGQETQYF
CDR3nt: TGTGCCAGCAGCTTAGTACAGGGAGGCCAAGAGACCCAGTACTTC
v_gene: TRBV7-8
j_gene: TRBJ2-5
abundance: few
d_gene: .

CDR3aa: CASSLGTIAKNIQYF
CDR3nt: TGCGCCAGCAGCTTGGGGACAATAGCCAAAAACATTCAGTACTTC
v_gene: TRBV5-1
j_gene: TRBJ2-4
abundance: few
d_gene: .

CDR3aa: CASSPSPGEGYNEQFF
CDR3nt: TGTGCCAGCAGCCCCTCACCGGGGGAGGGTTACAATGAGCAGTTCTTC
v_gene: TRBV7-2
j_gene: TRBJ2-1
abundance: few
d_gene: TRBD2

CDR3aa: CSVLDRFYGQYF
CDR3nt: TGCAGCGTTTTGGACAGATTCTACGGGCAGTACTTC
v_gene: TRBV29-1
j_gene: TRBJ2-7
abundance: .
d_gene: .

CDR3aa: CASSTGARTDTQYF
CDR3nt: TGTGCCAGCAGTACGGGGGCTAGGACAGATACGCAGTATTTT
v_gene: TRBV12-3/TRBV12-4
j_gene: TRBJ2-3
abundance: .
d_gene: .

CDR3aa: CASSPGETSGNNEQFF
CDR3nt: TGTGCCAGCAGCCCCGGGGAAACTAGCGGAAACAATGAGCAGTTCTTC
v_gene: TRBV4-2
j_gene: TRBJ2-1
abundance: once
d_gene: TRBD2

CDR3aa: CASSYHTGGRYRFYNEQFF
CDR3nt: TGTGCCAGCAGTTACCATACGGGGGGTCGTTATAGGTTCTACAATGAGCAGTTCTTC
v_gene: TRBV6-8
j_gene: TRBJ2-1
abundance: .
d_gene: TRBD2